The clone carrying this TCR beta chain occurred a few times. Authors' processing steps: Reference gene primer amplification gave nucleated cell count estimates. TCRdb keeps only in-frame clones here, not all; method: immunoSEQ multiplex PCR. V, J and clone size were drawn from that table, and D and trimming were deduced from the DNA. Of under 70,000 clones in the sample, just under 80% were seen once. Germline assignment: CDR1 SGDLS and CDR2 YYNGEE. This CDR3 comprises 14 residues. With 3 bases removed from V and 4 bases from J, the gap between germline ends came to 14 bases. The sample is drawn from a study of blood T cell repertoires in COVID-19. Study-level information: Samples of COVID-19 (acute and convalescent) were obtained from the United States, Italy and Spain. PBMCs, B-cell-depleted T cells, or T cells were the source of the cDNA or gDNA that made up the material.

The rearrangement joins TRBV9 to TRBJ2-7, with D perhaps matching TRBD2 (5 bases). This sequence originates from a human donor in a cohort sampled during active COVID-19. Sequencing used peripheral blood. The CDR3 DNA follows: TGTGCCAGCAGCGCCACGACCGAGGGTTACGAGCAGTACTTC. This gives the protein CASSATTEGYEQYF. Full variable domain (missing parts from reference TRBV9 and TRBJ2-7): DSGVTQTPKHLITATGQRVTLRCSPRSGDLSVYWYQQSLDQGLQFLIQYYNGEERAKGNILERFSAQQFPDLHSELNLSSLELGDSALYFCASSATTEGYEQYFGPGTRLTVT.